The rows below give T cell receptor beta chains drawn from one sample of a study of T cells in Graves' hyperthyroidism and ophthalmopathy. MiXCR, run by TCRdb on the multiplex PCR reads, gives a single entry per CDR3 protein. In the table there are 250,000 to 400,000 distinct CDR3 sequences, approximately 14% of which are singletons. Sequencing input: blood. These receptors were taken from a woman aged 40 to 50 with Graves' ophthalmopathy. CDR3s include the opening cysteine and the closing phenylalanine or tryptophan. Fields, in order: clone size, V gene, D gene, J gene, CDR3 DNA, CDR3 protein. D genes are given only for firm matches. Only part of the rows carry a size: once, few, many, or a class if the clone is expanded.

abundance: NA; v_gene: TRBV4-1; d_gene: NA; j_gene: TRBJ1-4; CDR3nt: TGCGCCAGCAGCCACACGGCCGGAGGGGATGAAAAACTGTTTTTT; CDR3aa: CASSHTAGGDEKLFF
abundance: NA; v_gene: TRBV6-8; d_gene: NA; j_gene: TRBJ2-3; CDR3nt: TGTGCCTGCAGTTACTCGCGCGAGGACAACACAGATACGCAGTATTTT; CDR3aa: CACSYSREDNTDTQYF
abundance: many; v_gene: TRBV7-2; d_gene: TRBD1; j_gene: TRBJ1-3; CDR3nt: TGTGCCAGCAGCTTAGGTGGACAGGGCATCTCTGGAAACACCATATATTTT; CDR3aa: CASSLGGQGISGNTIYF
abundance: NA; v_gene: TRBV6-9; d_gene: NA; j_gene: TRBJ2-4; CDR3nt: TGTGCCAGCAGTTACTATAGCGGCCCGGCCAAAAACATTCAGTACTTC; CDR3aa: CASSYYSGPAKNIQYF
abundance: many; v_gene: TRBV20-1; d_gene: NA; j_gene: TRBJ1-2; CDR3nt: TGCAGTGCGGGGAGGGTTACTGGCTATGGCTACACCTTC; CDR3aa: CSAGRVTGYGYTF
abundance: few; v_gene: TRBV19; d_gene: NA; j_gene: TRBJ1-2; CDR3nt: TGTGCCAGTAGTATAGGGATAGGTCAGGCGGCGCACTATGGCTACACCTTC; CDR3aa: CASSIGIGQAAHYGYTF
abundance: few; v_gene: TRBV20-1; d_gene: TRBD2; j_gene: TRBJ2-7; CDR3nt: TGCAGTGCTAGTCATAGCGGGATAGGTGAGCAGTACTTC; CDR3aa: CSASHSGIGEQYF
abundance: many; v_gene: TRBV7-9; d_gene: NA; j_gene: TRBJ1-1; CDR3nt: TGTGCCAGCAGCCCCCCTGGGGACCGACTGAACACTGAAACTTTCTTT; CDR3aa: CASSPPGDRLNTETFF
abundance: few; v_gene: TRBV27; d_gene: NA; j_gene: TRBJ2-7; CDR3nt: TGTGCCAGCAGTCCGGTATTCTCCCACGAGCAGTACTTC; CDR3aa: CASSPVFSHEQYF
abundance: few; v_gene: TRBV14; d_gene: TRBD2; j_gene: TRBJ2-3; CDR3nt: TGTGCCAGCAGCCAAGCGGGACTAGCGGGGGTACGGGGCCCAGATACGCAGTATTTT; CDR3aa: CASSQAGLAGVRGPDTQYF